These 6 T cell receptor beta chains were sequenced from one sample in a study of beta chain features in type 1 diabetes. Whole-study findings and limits: Among all four CD4+ subsets, Type 1 diabetes patients had TCRB CDR3s that were moderately but significantly shorter.

These receptors have no known antigen. The isolated RNA, all of it, was reverse transcribed, so expressed TCRB transcripts were what got sequenced. Measured with immunoSEQ multiplex PCR; TCRdb has only the in-frame clones, and not every one. The table lists 160,000 or so clones, more than 60% of them singletons. Source material: naive CD4+ T cells from blood. The receptor source for this set is a young man with type 1 diabetes.

V and J are TRBV28 and TRBJ1-2; D call uncertain. The CDR3 is 12 amino acids. Germline CDR1 MDHEN, CDR2 SYDVKM. V lost 8 bases, J lost 1 base, and 8 bases lay in between. DNA for the CDR3: TGTGCCAGCGGCGGCAGTAACTATGGCTACACCTTC. Protein: CASGGSNYGYTF.

The V call is TRBV5-6, the J call TRBJ1-2; 9 bases are shared with TRBD1. This CDR3 spans 13 amino acids. Germline V gene sequence: CDR1 SGHDT, CDR2 YYEEEE. J was trimmed by 6 bases and V by 3 bases; bases with no gene match: 3. The DNA for the CDR3 is TGTGCCAGCAGCTCGAACAGGGGGCATGGCTACACCTTC. Translation: CASSSNRGHGYTF.

This clone was seen more than once but under ten times. The chain uses TRBV7-6 and TRBJ2-6; D is unclear. This CDR3 spans 19 amino acids. CDR1 SGHVS and CDR2 FNYEAQ come from the germline V gene. V gave up 0 bases and J gave up 0 bases, with 15 bases separating them. The CDR3 loop reads CASSLASRGRSSGANVLTF. As DNA, the CDR3 is TGTGCCAGCAGCTTAGCGAGTCGAGGACGGAGCTCTGGGGCCAACGTCCTGACTTTC. Drawing the rest from reference TRBV7-6 and TRBJ2-6, the complete variable domain is GAGVSQSPRYKVTKRGQDVALRCDPISGHVSLYWYRQALGQGPEFLTYFNYEAQQDKSGLPNDRFSAERPEGSISTLTIQRTEQRDSAMYRCASSLASRGRSSGANVLTFGAGSRLTVL.

The J gene is TRBJ2-7, the V gene TRBV7-2; 10 nucleotides line up with TRBD1. CDR3 length: 14 amino acids. V lost 5 bases and J lost 3; bases outside the gene matches: 4. Germline CDR1 is SGHTA and CDR2 is FQGNSA. CDR3 loop: CASSHRDRGYEQYF. For the CDR3, the DNA is TGTGCCAGCAGCCACCGGGACAGGGGCTACGAGCAGTACTTC.

The rearrangement links TRBV29-1 to TRBJ2-2; the D gene is possibly TRBD1 (5 bases). This CDR3 is built from 14 residues. Germline V gives CDR1 SQVTM, CDR2 ANQGSEA. V shed 3 bases and J shed 4 bases, with 12 bases lying between them. This CDR3 reads CSVEGKGVTGELFF. The CDR3 DNA reads as TGCAGCGTTGAGGGGAAAGGGGTCACCGGGGAGCTGTTTTTT.

The rearrangement uses TRBV7-6 and TRBJ2-5, with TRBD1 identical over 7 bases. V lost 5 bases, J lost 5 bases, and 11 bases stayed unmatched. This CDR3 has 15 residues. The germline V gene encodes CDR1 SGHVS and CDR2 FNYEAQ. CDR3 bases: TGTGCCAGCAGCCCCTACGCGGACAGGCCGGAGACCCAGTACTTC. Translation gives CASSPYADRPETQYF. The whole variable domain, filled in from reference TRBV7-6 and TRBJ2-5, reads GAGVSQSPRYKVTKRGQDVALRCDPISGHVSLYWYRQALGQGPEFLTYFNYEAQQDKSGLPNDRFSAERPEGSISTLTIQRTEQRDSAMYRCASSPYADRPETQYFGPGTRLLVL.